The next 5 T cell receptor beta chains were all read from a single sample in a study of immune evolution from preneoplasia to lung adenocarcinoma. Repertoires were generated with immunoSEQ multiplex PCR, while TCRdb's copy carries only in-frame clones and drops some. The table includes under 8,000 clones, less than 80% detected once. The specimen sequenced was FFPE minimally invasive lung adenocarcinoma tissue. These TCRs come from a person aged 60-80 years with lung adenocarcinoma.

V and J are TRBV11-1 and TRBJ1-1; D gene ambiguous. Trimming removed 5 bases from V and 11 bases from J, with 18 bases in between. This CDR3 region has 13 residues. The germline V gene has CDR1 SGHAT and CDR2 FQDESV (reference sequence). This CDR3 reads CASSQKGAVSAFF. The CDR3 DNA reads TGTGCCAGCAGCCAAAAGGGAGCGGTCTCGGCTTTCTTT.

This chain joins TRBV14 and TRBJ2-3; the match to TRBD2 covers 11 bases. The J segment lost 2 bases and the V segment lost 4 bases, leaving 5 bases of the junction unmatched. Germline V gene sequence: CDR1 SGHDN, CDR2 FVKESK. CDR3 length: 16 amino acids. The CDR3 bases are TGTGCCAGCAGCCCGGGACTAGCGGTTATCACAGATACGCAGTATTTT. This gives the protein CASSPGLAVITDTQYF.

The chain couples TRBV12-2 to TRBJ2-1; whether TRBD2, the table's D call, matches the DNA was not checked. TRBV12-2 is termed a pseudogene. The CDR3 has 15 residues. The CDR3: CASRFQIALDNEQFF. CDR3 nucleotide sequence: TGTGCAAGTCGCTTCCAAATAGCTTTGGACAATGAGCAGTTCTTC.

This clone was detected a few times. V and J are TRBV28 and TRBJ2-7, with TRBD1 identical over 10 bases. The V and J ends lost 4 bases and 0 bases, in that order; junction bases with no gene match: 0. Germline V gene sequence: CDR1 MDHEN, CDR2 SYDVKM. The CDR3 is 14 residues long. In DNA form, the CDR3 reads TGTGCCAGCAGTTGGACAGGGGGCTCCTACGAGCAGTACTTC. Translated: CASSWTGGSYEQYF.

This clone appeared a few times. V gene TRBV29-1 combines with J gene TRBJ2-3; D gene ambiguous. V lost 3 bases to trimming and J lost 4 bases, with 14 bases between them. Germline assignment: CDR1 SQVTM and CDR2 ANQGSEA. The CDR3 has 14 amino acids. CDR3 sequence: CSVESPPRSDTQYF. CDR3 DNA: TGCAGCGTTGAGTCACCTCCGAGGTCAGATACGCAGTATTTT.